This TCR beta chain was sequenced during a study of CD8+CD57+ T cells in acquired aplastic anemia. Across the whole study: The sorted CD4+ and CD8+ cells yielded an average roughly 3 ug of DNA. Healthy CD8+ samples averaged about 11.0 million reads.

Genomic DNA constituted the template upon which TCR beta VDJ and CDR3 profiling was performed. TCRdb re-called the reads with MiXCR, one entry per CDR3 protein. The sample includes roughly 180,000 distinct CDR3 sequences, 46% seen only once; the top ten take about 2.9%. A word on this clonotype: Its antigen remains unknown.

Findings and caveats of the study: CD8+ Simpson's diversity in patients was not significantly different from that in controls.

V was shortened by 5 bases and J by 5 bases, with 12 bases between the two germline ends. CDR3 length: 13 residues. Germline CDR1 is ENHRY and CDR2 is SYGVKD. The sample comprised sorted CD4+, CD8+, or CD8+CD57+ T cells (not recorded which) from PBMCs. This rearrangement joins TRBV10-3 to TRBJ1-1; no definite D call. This receptor was identified in a human donor in good health. CDR3 in amino acids: CAISWGERTEAFF. CDR3 coding DNA: TGTGCCATCAGTTGGGGAGAGAGGACTGAAGCTTTCTTT.